This TCR beta chain was documented in a study of human T cells and chemical hapten exposure. Each CDR3 protein gets one entry after TCRdb re-called the RACE reads with MiXCR. The sample includes about 160,000 distinct CDR3 sequences, about a quarter of them seen just once. The CDR3 has 15 residues. V was cut by 2 bases and J by 2 bases, with 13 bases left in between. The germline CDR1 and CDR2 sequences are SGHRS and YFSETQ. As to time point: patch test 3, about 24 weeks after DPC sensitization. Treatment defined: therapeutic diphenylcyclopropenone sensitization with weekly scalp DPC. Total RNA was extracted from unfractionated whole blood.

The material was whole blood, obtained in connection with sensitization to the hapten diphenylcyclopropenone (DPC). The sequence derives from a woman in her late teens or twenties with alopecia areata. Some clones in this sample may be carry-over from other donors' samples. The chain carries TRBV5-1 and TRBJ1-2; D is perhaps TRBD1 (6 bases). The CDR3 DNA reads TGCGCCAGCAGCTTACAGGGAGGAAAAAACTATGGCTACACCTTC. It is translated as CASSLQGGKNYGYTF.